Sequencing of this T cell receptor (beta chain) was carried out in a study of control samples from healthy donors and cancer patients. Sequencing used immunoSEQ multiplex PCR; TCRdb keeps in-frame clones, though not all of them. The data contain about 98,000 clones, more than 75% of them singletons. This clone has a handful of counts. The receptor was derived from a man in his sixties in good health. Sequenced sample: blood.

CDR3 sequence (DNA): TGTGCCAGCAGCCGGGTGACTAGCGGTCCTAGAGATGACTTGCATACGCAGTATTTT. Its translation: CASSRVTSGPRDDLHTQYF. V and J are TRBV3-1 (or the pseudogene TRBV3-2) and TRBJ2-3, with TRBD2 matching 9 bases. The CDR3 has 19 residues. The V and J ends lost 4 bases and 7 bases, in that order; junction bases with no gene match: 21. Germline CDR1 is LGHDT and CDR2 is YNNKEL (reference sequence).